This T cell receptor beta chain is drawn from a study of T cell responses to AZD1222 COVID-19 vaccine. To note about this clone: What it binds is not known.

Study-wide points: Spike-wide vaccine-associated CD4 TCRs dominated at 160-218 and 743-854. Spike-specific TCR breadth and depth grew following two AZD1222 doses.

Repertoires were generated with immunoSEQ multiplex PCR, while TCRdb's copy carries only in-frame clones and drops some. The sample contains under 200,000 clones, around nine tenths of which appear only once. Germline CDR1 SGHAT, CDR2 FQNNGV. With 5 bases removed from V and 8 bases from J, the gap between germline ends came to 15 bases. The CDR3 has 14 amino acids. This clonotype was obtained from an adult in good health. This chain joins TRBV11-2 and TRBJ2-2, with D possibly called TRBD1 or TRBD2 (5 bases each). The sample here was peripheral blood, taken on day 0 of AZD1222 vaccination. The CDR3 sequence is CASSLGQGRGELFF. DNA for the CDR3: TGTGCCAGCAGCCTAGGGCAGGGACGGGGGGAGCTGTTTTTT. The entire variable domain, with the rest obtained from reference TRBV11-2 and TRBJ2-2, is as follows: EAGVAQSPRYKIIEKRQSVAFWCNPISGHATLYWYQQILGQGPKLLIQFQNNGVVDDSQLPKDRFSAERLKGVDSTLKIQPAKLEDSAVYLCASSLGQGRGELFFGEGSRLTVL.